The 26 T cell receptor beta chains below come from one sample, sequenced in a study of blood T cell repertoires in COVID-19. Using immunoSEQ multiplex PCR, the repertoire was profiled, and TCRdb retains in-frame clones only, with some absent. The sample lists around 200,000 clones, roughly 86% occurring once. The material sequenced was peripheral blood. These receptors originate from a man aged 35 to 55 with active or convalescent COVID-19.

J is TRBJ1-1 and V is TRBV15; weak D call: TRBD1 (6 bases). The CDR3 totals 14 residues. Trimming removed 0 bases from V and 8 bases from J, with 13 bases in between. CDR1 and CDR2 (germline): LNHNV, YYDKDF (reference sequence). CDR3 in DNA: TGTGCCACCAGCAGAGAAAGGGGGGGACACGAAGCTTTCTTT. Protein: CATSRERGGHEAFF.

The chain uses TRBV18 and TRBJ2-7; maybe TRBD2 (6 bases). This CDR3 is built from 17 residues. The V end lost 0 bases, the J end lost 4 bases, and 19 bases lay between the germline ends. CDR1 and CDR2 (germline): KGHSH, LQKENI. The CDR3 nucleotides read TGTGCCAGCTCACCACCGGGCGCGGGGCGCCGTACTTACGAGCAGTACTTC. Translating gives CASSPPGAGRRTYEQYF.

CDR3 DNA: TGCGCCAGCTCACGGGGACAGGGGCCAACTTCTTCTTACAATGAGCAGTTCTTC. Its protein is CASSRGQGPTSSYNEQFF. This chain connects TRBV4-1 to TRBJ2-1; TRBD1 aligns across 10 bases. Per the germline V gene, CDR1 is MGHRA and CDR2 is YSYEKL. The CDR3 totals 18 residues. Trimming cost V 8 bases and J 4 bases; bases outside gene matches: 17.

The chain links TRBV2 to TRBJ1-4; D remains unclear. Germline assignment: CDR1 SNHLY and CDR2 FYNNEI. V was shortened by 7 bases and J by 4 bases, with 10 bases between the two germline ends. This CDR3 comprises 13 residues. This chain's CDR3 is CASIYANNEKLFF. CDR3 bases: TGTGCCAGCATCTACGCCAATAATGAAAAACTGTTTTTT.

This chain joins TRBV9 and TRBJ2-1; 8 bases match TRBD2. This CDR3 is built from 12 residues. The junction had 6 bases not matched to a gene; V was cut back by 4 bases and J by 12 bases. Germline-derived CDR1 and CDR2 are SGDLS and YYNGEE. The CDR3 nucleotides are TGTGCCAGCAGCCCGCAGCGGGGGTGGCAGTTCTTC. It encodes CASSPQRGWQFF.

This sequence joins TRBV12-5 and TRBJ1-2; 10 bases are a match to TRBD1. Looked up from germline, CDR1 is LGHNT and CDR2 is FRNRAP. The CDR3 has 13 residues. The V and J ends lost 8 bases and 3 bases, in that order; junction bases with no gene match: 3. This chain's CDR3 is CASHGQGDYGYTF. In DNA form, the CDR3 reads TGTGCTAGTCACGGACAGGGGGACTATGGCTACACCTTC.

This chain links TRBV4-1 with TRBJ1-2, with D perhaps TRBD1 (5 bases). The CDR3 has 14 residues. The germline V gene has CDR1 MGHRA and CDR2 YSYEKL. V lost 0 bases to trimming and J lost 8 bases, with 13 bases between them. The CDR3 region has the DNA TGCGCCAGCAGCCAAGATTTACTGCCAGGGGGCTACACCTTC. Its protein product is CASSQDLLPGGYTF.

V usage is TRBV9 and J usage is TRBJ1-4; D not certain. Germline lookup yields CDR1 SGDLS and CDR2 YYNGEE. The CDR3 consists of 15 residues. Trimming pared 0 bases from V and 7 bases from J, leaving 13 bases between. The CDR3 reads CASSVDGVNGEKLFF. Here the CDR3 DNA reads TGTGCCAGCAGCGTAGACGGGGTGAACGGTGAAAAACTGTTTTTT.

This clone has a single count. This chain uses TRBV5-8 with TRBJ2-7; the match to TRBD1 covers 9 bases. The CDR3 contains 12 residues. In germline, CDR1 is SGHTS, CDR2 YDEGEE. The trim removed 6 bases at V and 6 bases at J, leaving 4 bases unmatched. This CDR3 reads CASTQTGGEQYF. Written as DNA, the CDR3 is TGTGCCAGCACCCAGACAGGGGGCGAGCAGTACTTC.

The chain links TRBV29-1 to TRBJ1-5; a possible D gene is TRBD1 (5 bases). Trimming pared 5 bases from V and 1 base from J, leaving 33 bases between. There are 21 residues in the CDR3. The V gene's germline CDR1 is SQVTM and CDR2 ANQGSEA. The CDR3 bases are TGCAGCGTTCCCGGCCCCAAACTAAGGGGAGGGGAGGGTTCGAGCAATCAGCCCCAGCATTTT. Its protein product is CSVPGPKLRGGEGSSNQPQHF.

The chain joins TRBV5-5 to TRBJ1-2, with D possibly TRBD1 on 6 matching bases. The germline CDR1 and CDR2 sequences are SGHKS and YYEKEE (reference sequence). V lost 4 bases to trimming and J lost 4 bases, with 14 bases between them. This CDR3 has 14 residues. The CDR3 DNA is TGTGCCAGCAGCGCCCTACAGGGATCCTATGGCTACACCTTC. As protein: CASSALQGSYGYTF. Supplemented by reference TRBV5-5 and TRBJ1-2, the full variable domain reads DAGVTQSPTHLIKTRGQQVTLRCSPISGHKSVSWYQQVLGQGPQFIFQYYEKEERGRGNFPDRFSARQFPNYSSELNVNALLLGDSALYLCASSALQGSYGYTFGSGTRLTVV.

This chain links TRBV15 with TRBJ1-5; 8 bases align to TRBD1. In germline, CDR1 is LNHNV, CDR2 YYDKDF (reference sequence). The CDR3 has 15 amino acids. V was clipped by 5 bases and J by 5 bases; unmatched bases: 8. The CDR3 sequence: CATSPDRDIYQPQHF. CDR3 DNA: TGTGCCACCAGCCCGGACAGGGACATCTATCAGCCCCAGCATTTT.

The J gene is TRBJ2-3, the V gene TRBV6-1; D ambiguous. In germline, CDR1 is MNHNS, CDR2 SASEGT. Trimming cost V 3 bases and J 6 bases, with 7 bases left between them. CDR3 size: 12 residues. CDR3 sequence: CASSDRRDTQYF. DNA for the CDR3: TGTGCCAGCAGTGACCGCAGGGATACGCAGTATTTT.

This clone was found once. The chain carries TRBV28 and TRBJ1-3, with 9 bases that match TRBD1. This CDR3 spans 15 amino acids. Per germline, CDR1 MDHEN and CDR2 SYDVKM. The trim removed 5 bases at V and 0 bases at J, leaving 2 bases unmatched. This chain's CDR3 is CASSGDRVSGNTIYF. The CDR3 DNA reads TGTGCCAGCAGTGGGGACAGGGTCTCTGGAAACACCATATATTTT. Using reference TRBV28 and TRBJ1-3 for the parts outside the CDR3, the full variable domain is DVKVTQSSRYLVKRTGEKVFLECVQDMDHENMFWYRQDPGLGLRLIYFSYDVKMKEKGDIPEGYSVSREKKERFSLILESASTNQTSMYLCASSGDRVSGNTIYFGEGSWLTVV.

The chain uses TRBV18 and TRBJ2-3; 9 nucleotides agree with TRBD1. With 5 bases clipped from V and 3 bases from J, the junction kept 12 bases outside the gene matches. The germline V gene has CDR1 KGHSH and CDR2 LQKENI. This CDR3 is built from 17 residues. The CDR3 DNA reads as TGTGCCAGCTCAGCCGGAGCCGGGACAGGGATGACAGATACGCAGTATTTT. Its protein is CASSAGAGTGMTDTQYF. Looking up the rest from reference TRBV18 and TRBJ2-3 gives the full variable domain: NAGVMQNPRHLVRRRGQEARLRCSPMKGHSHVYWYRQLPEEGLKFMVYLQKENIIDESGMPKERFSAEFPKEGPSILRIQQVVRGDSAAYFCASSAGAGTGMTDTQYFGPGTRLTVL.

In regard to this clone: Other DNA sequences in this specimen translate into the identical CDR3. The gene calls are TRBV5-1 and TRBJ2-7, with TRBD2 as a possible D gene (5 bases). The V gene's germline CDR1 is SGHRS and CDR2 YFSETQ. The CDR3 totals 12 residues. Trimming cost V 2 bases and J 3 bases, with 6 bases left between them. For the CDR3, the DNA is TGCGCCAGCAGCTTAAGCGGCTACGAGCAGTACTTC. Translating it yields CASSLSGYEQYF.

The V call is TRBV2, the J call TRBJ1-1; a weak D match, TRBD1 (6 bases). The CDR3 runs to 14 residues. V was trimmed by 6 bases and J by 3 bases, leaving 14 bases between them. Germline values: CDR1 SNHLY, CDR2 FYNNEI. The CDR3 protein is CASREQGIDTEAFF. In DNA, the CDR3 is TGTGCCAGCAGAGAACAGGGTATCGACACTGAAGCTTTCTTT.

V and J are TRBV5-4 and TRBJ2-1, with 9 bases that match TRBD2. This CDR3 has 14 amino acids. CDR1 and CDR2 (germline): SGHNT, YYREEE (reference sequence). The V gene end was trimmed by 4 bases and the J gene end by 6 bases; junction bases not matched to a gene: 5. The CDR3 nucleotides read TGTGCCAGCAGCACGACTAGCGGAAGCAATGAGCAGTTCTTC. Translated, it gives CASSTTSGSNEQFF. Together with reference TRBV5-4 and TRBJ2-1, the CDR3 gives the full variable domain: ETGVTQSPTHLIKTRGQQVTLRCSSQSGHNTVSWYQQALGQGPQFIFQYYREEENGRGNFPPRFSGLQFPNYSSELNVNALELDDSALYLCASSTTSGSNEQFFGPGTRLTVL.

The rearrangement uses TRBV12-3 or TRBV12-4 and TRBJ1-2; 8 nucleotides agree with TRBD1. Unmatched junction bases numbered 5, after V lost 8 bases and J lost 6 bases. This CDR3 comprises 12 residues. The CDR3 DNA reads TGTGCCAGCCGACAGGGGAAAGATGGCTACACCTTC. Protein: CASRQGKDGYTF.

This chain connects TRBV19 to TRBJ1-4, with a tentative D call TRBD1 (5 bases). The V gene lost 5 bases and the J gene lost 3 bases, with 13 bases spanning the gap. CDR1 is LNHDA, CDR2 SQIVND, per germline (reference sequence). The CDR3 has 15 amino acids. In DNA, the CDR3 is TGTGCCAGTAGTTCCTCCCGGGACTCTAATGAAAAACTGTTTTTT. It yields the protein CASSSSRDSNEKLFF.

This sequence joins TRBV3-1 (or the pseudogene TRBV3-2) and TRBJ1-2; 9 positions agree with TRBD1. Germline CDR1 and CDR2: LGHDT and YNNKEL (reference sequence). This CDR3 region has 15 residues. After removal of 3 bases from V and 8 bases from J, the junction contained 10 bases not matched to a gene. The CDR3 DNA reads TGTGCCAGCAGCCATACCGGGACAGGGAAAGGAGGCTACACCTTC. Translation gives CASSHTGTGKGGYTF.

The gene calls are TRBV6-6 and TRBJ1-1, with TRBD1 identical over 9 bases. V gave up 7 bases and J gave up 1 base; unmatched junction bases: 4. CDR3 length equals 14 residues. Germline lookup yields CDR1 MNHNY and CDR2 SVGAGI (reference sequence). As DNA, the CDR3 is TGTGCCAGCACCGGACAGGGGCCGAACACTGAAGCTTTCTTT. Its translation: CASTGQGPNTEAFF.

This CDR3 is CASSFQISGANVLTF. In DNA, the CDR3 is TGTGCCAGCAGCTTTCAGATCTCTGGGGCCAACGTCCTGACTTTC. This chain connects TRBV5-4 to TRBJ2-6, with no clear D. Germline values: CDR1 SGHNT, CDR2 YYREEE (reference sequence). Trimming left V 2 bases short and J 0 bases short, with 6 bases between. This CDR3 region has 15 residues.

The V call is TRBV19, the J call TRBJ1-1; D is ambiguous. Per germline, CDR1 LNHDA and CDR2 SQIVND (reference sequence). The V gene lost 5 bases and the J gene lost 10 bases, with 11 bases spanning the gap. The CDR3 is made up of 11 amino acids. In DNA, the CDR3 is TGTGCCAGTAGTCCTGGGCCTGGAGCTTTCTTT. It specifies CASSPGPGAFF.

This clone was seen only once. This sequence joins TRBV28 and TRBJ2-2; TRBD2 aligns across 12 bases. The length of the CDR3 is 18 residues. The V segment lost 5 bases and the J segment 5 bases; nucleotides outside the gene matches: 12. The germline V gene has CDR1 MDHEN and CDR2 SYDVKM. The CDR3 protein is CASSPYSRTSGETGELFF. The CDR3 nucleotides are TGTGCCAGCAGTCCCTACTCGCGGACTAGCGGGGAAACCGGGGAGCTGTTTTTT. Full variable domain (rest looked up from reference TRBV28 and TRBJ2-2): DVKVTQSSRYLVKRTGEKVFLECVQDMDHENMFWYRQDPGLGLRLIYFSYDVKMKEKGDIPEGYSVSREKKERFSLILESASTNQTSMYLCASSPYSRTSGETGELFFGEGSRLTVL.

The V gene is TRBV19, the J gene TRBJ1-2; D gene uncertain. CDR1 LNHDA and CDR2 SQIVND come from the germline V gene (reference sequence). The CDR3 is made up of 14 amino acids. V lost 4 bases and J lost 7, with 16 bases in between. CDR3 residues: CASSRAERVGGYTF. The CDR3 bases are TGTGCCAGTAGTAGGGCTGAACGTGTTGGTGGCTACACCTTC.